The 3 T cell receptor beta chains given below trace back to one sample, sequenced in a study of CD8 T cells in Susac syndrome. cDNA came from around 0.54 to 1 ug RNA primed by random hexamers. TCRdb redid the calling of the immunoSEQ multiplex PCR reads with MiXCR, one entry per CDR3 protein. Seen here are 80,000 or so distinct CDR3 sequences, roughly 94% observed once, and the top ten hold approximately 0.49%. Material for sequencing was CD8+ T cells from PBMCs. These receptors all come from a human donor with Susac syndrome.

This sequence joins TRBV10-3 and TRBJ1-3; no reliable D call. Per germline, CDR1 ENHRY and CDR2 SYGVKD. V was shortened by 0 bases and J by 2 bases, with 2 bases between the two germline ends. The CDR3 is 13 residues long. CDR3 in amino acids: CAISESAGNTIYF. In DNA form, the CDR3 reads TGTGCCATCAGTGAGTCGGCTGGAAACACCATATATTTT.

The J gene is TRBJ2-7, the V gene TRBV18, with D tentatively TRBD1 or TRBD2 (6 bases each). The length of the CDR3 is 14 residues. Germline values: CDR1 KGHSH, CDR2 LQKENI. Trimming pared 3 bases from V and 4 bases from J, leaving 13 bases between. CDR3 amino acids: CASSPRGGQYEQYF. The DNA for the CDR3 is TGTGCCAGCTCACCTCGAGGGGGGCAGTACGAGCAGTACTTC.

V is TRBV11-2 and J is TRBJ1-1; D unclear. Trimming cost V 3 bases and J 0 bases, with 8 bases left between them. Germline V gene data show CDR1 as SGHAT and CDR2 as FQNNGV. The CDR3 is made up of 14 amino acids. The CDR3 region has the DNA TGTGCCAGCAGCTTGAAGCCGATGAACACTGAAGCTTTCTTT. It specifies CASSLKPMNTEAFF.